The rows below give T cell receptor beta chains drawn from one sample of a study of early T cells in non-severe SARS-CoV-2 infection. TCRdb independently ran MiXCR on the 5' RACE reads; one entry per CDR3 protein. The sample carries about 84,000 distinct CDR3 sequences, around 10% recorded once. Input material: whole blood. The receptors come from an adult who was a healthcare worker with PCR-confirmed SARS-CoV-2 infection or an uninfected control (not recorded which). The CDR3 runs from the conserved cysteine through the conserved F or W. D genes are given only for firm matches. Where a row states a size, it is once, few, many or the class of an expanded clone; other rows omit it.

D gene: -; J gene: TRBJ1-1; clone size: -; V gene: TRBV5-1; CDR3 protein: CASSSRTVDTEAFF; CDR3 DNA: TGCGCCAGCAGCTCGAGGACGGTAGACACTGAAGCTTTCTTT
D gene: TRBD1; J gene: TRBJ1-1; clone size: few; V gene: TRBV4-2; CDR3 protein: CASSLRQGGNTEAFF; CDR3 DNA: TGTGCCAGCAGCCTTAGACAGGGTGGGAACACTGAAGCTTTCTTT
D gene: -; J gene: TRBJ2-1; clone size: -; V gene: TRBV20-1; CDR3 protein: CSARDRGRSGPHYNEQFF; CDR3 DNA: TGCAGTGCTAGAGATCGAGGTCGGAGCGGGCCCCACTACAATGAGCAGTTCTTC
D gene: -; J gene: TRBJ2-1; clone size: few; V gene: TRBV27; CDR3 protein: CASSLQASRAKEQFF; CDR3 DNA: TGTGCCAGCAGTTTGCAAGCCTCTAGGGCGAAGGAGCAGTTCTTC
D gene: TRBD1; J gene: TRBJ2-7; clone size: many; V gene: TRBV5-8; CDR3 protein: CASSPIMDRRANEQYF; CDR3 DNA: TGTGCCAGCAGCCCGATCATGGACAGGAGAGCCAACGAGCAGTACTTC
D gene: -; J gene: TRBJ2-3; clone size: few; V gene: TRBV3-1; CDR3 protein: CASSQGAGSTDTQYF; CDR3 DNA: TGTGCCAGCAGCCAAGGTGCGGGGAGCACAGATACGCAGTATTTT
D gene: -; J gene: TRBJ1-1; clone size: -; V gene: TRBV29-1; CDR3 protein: CSADWAFF; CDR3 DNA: TGCAGCGCCGACTGGGCTTTCTTT
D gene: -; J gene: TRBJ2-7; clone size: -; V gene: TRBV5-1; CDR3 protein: CASSLRAAAPHEQYF; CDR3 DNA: TGCGCCAGCAGCTTGCGGGCGGCGGCCCCTCACGAGCAGTACTTC
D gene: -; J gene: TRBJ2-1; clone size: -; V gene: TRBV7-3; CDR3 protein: CASSRGTSYNEQFF; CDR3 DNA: TGTGCCAGCAGTCGGGGAACCTCCTACAATGAGCAGTTCTTC
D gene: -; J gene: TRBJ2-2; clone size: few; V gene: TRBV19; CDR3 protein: CASSISDIMNTGELFF; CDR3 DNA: TGTGCCAGTAGTATAAGTGACATCATGAACACCGGGGAGCTGTTTTTT
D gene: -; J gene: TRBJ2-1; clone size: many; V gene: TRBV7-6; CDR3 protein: CASSSIHNEQFF; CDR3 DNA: TGTGCCAGCAGCTCAATCCACAATGAGCAGTTCTTC
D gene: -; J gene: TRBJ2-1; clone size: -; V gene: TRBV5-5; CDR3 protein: CASSLFSGRYYNEQFF; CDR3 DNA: TGTGCCAGCAGCTTATTTTCAGGCCGATATTACAATGAGCAGTTCTTC
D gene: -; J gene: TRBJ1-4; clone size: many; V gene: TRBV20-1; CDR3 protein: CSATLTGRTEKLFF; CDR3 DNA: TGCAGTGCTACCCTGACGGGCCGAACTGAAAAACTGTTTTTT
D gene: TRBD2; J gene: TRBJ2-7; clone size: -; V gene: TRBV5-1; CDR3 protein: CASSLEGLAAYEQYF; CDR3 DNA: TGCGCCAGCAGCTTGGAGGGGCTAGCGGCCTACGAGCAGTACTTC
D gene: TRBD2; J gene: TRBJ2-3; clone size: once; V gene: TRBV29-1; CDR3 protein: CSVAPLAGDTQYF; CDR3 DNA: TGCAGCGTTGCACCCCTAGCGGGGGATACGCAGTATTTT
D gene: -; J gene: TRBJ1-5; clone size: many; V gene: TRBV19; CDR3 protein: CASSTSLDSNQPQHF; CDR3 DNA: TGTGCCAGTAGTACCTCACTAGATAGCAATCAGCCCCAGCATTTT
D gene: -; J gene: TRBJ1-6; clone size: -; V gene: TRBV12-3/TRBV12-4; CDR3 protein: CASSPDSLGSPLHF; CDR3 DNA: TGTGCCAGCAGTCCTGACAGCCTTGGTTCACCCCTCCACTTT
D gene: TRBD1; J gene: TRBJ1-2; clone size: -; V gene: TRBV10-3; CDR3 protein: CAISGTGDYGYTF; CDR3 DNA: TGTGCCATCAGTGGGACAGGTGACTATGGCTACACCTTC
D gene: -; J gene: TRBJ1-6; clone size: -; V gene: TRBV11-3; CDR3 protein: CASSPGGLGSPLHF; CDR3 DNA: TGTGCCAGCAGTCCCGGGGGTTTGGGATCACCCCTCCACTTT
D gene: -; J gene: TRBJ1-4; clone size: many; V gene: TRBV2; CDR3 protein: CASSEVRTGIEKLFF; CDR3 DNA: TGTGCCAGCAGTGAAGTCCGAACAGGGATTGAAAAACTGTTTTTT
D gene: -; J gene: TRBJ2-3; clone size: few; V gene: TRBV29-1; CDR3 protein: CTADTDTQYF; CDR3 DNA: TGCACAGCGGACACAGATACGCAGTATTTT
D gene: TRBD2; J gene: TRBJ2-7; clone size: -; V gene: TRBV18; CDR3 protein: CASSPRLAGLNEQYF; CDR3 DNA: TGTGCCAGCTCACCGCGACTAGCGGGACTGAACGAGCAGTACTTC
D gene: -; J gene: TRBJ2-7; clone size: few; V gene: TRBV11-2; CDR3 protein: CASSLGYRESEQYF; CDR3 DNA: TGTGCCAGCAGCTTAGGGTATCGAGAGAGCGAGCAGTACTTC
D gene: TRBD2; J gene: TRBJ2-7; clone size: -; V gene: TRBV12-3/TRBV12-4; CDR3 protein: CASSISGTSAYEQYF; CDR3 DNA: TGTGCCAGCAGTATATCCGGGACTAGCGCTTACGAGCAGTACTTC
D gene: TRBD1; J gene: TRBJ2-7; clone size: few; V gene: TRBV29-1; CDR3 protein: CSVGQGAYEQYF; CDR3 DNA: TGCAGCGTCGGACAGGGCGCCTACGAGCAGTACTTC
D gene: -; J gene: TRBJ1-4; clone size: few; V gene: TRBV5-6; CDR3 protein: CASSFWFGEKLFF; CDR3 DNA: TGTGCCAGCAGCTTTTGGTTTGGAGAAAAACTGTTTTTT
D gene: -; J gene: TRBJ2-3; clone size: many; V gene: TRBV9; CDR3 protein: CASSVGGTDTQYF; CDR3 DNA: TGTGCCAGCAGCGTAGGAGGCACAGATACGCAGTATTTT
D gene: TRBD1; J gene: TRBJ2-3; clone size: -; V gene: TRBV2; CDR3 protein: CASSPDRGPADTQYF; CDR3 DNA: TGTGCCAGCAGTCCGGACAGGGGTCCCGCAGATACGCAGTATTTT
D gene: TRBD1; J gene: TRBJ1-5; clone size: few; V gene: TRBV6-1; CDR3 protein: CASRTGSSNQPQHF; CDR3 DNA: TGTGCCAGCCGGACAGGGTCTAGCAATCAGCCCCAGCATTTT
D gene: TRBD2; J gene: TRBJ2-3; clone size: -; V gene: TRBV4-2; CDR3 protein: CASSQEAGVPDTQYF; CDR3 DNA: TGTGCCAGCAGCCAAGAAGCGGGGGTACCAGATACGCAGTATTTT
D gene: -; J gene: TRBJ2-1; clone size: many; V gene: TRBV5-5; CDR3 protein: CASSLNSFYNEQFF; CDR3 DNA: TGTGCCAGCAGCTTGAACAGTTTCTACAATGAGCAGTTCTTC
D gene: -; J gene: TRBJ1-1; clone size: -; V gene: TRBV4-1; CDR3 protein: CASSQANEAFF; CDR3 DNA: TGCGCCAGCAGCCAAGCGAACGAAGCTTTCTTT
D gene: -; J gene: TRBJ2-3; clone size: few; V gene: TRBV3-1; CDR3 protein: CASSQDPTRATSTDTQYF; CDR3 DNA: TGTGCCAGCAGCCAAGACCCCACCAGGGCTACTAGCACAGATACGCAGTATTTT
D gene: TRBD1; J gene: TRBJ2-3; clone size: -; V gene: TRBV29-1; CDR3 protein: CSALRDRGRDTQYF; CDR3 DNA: TGCAGCGCCCTCCGGGACAGGGGGCGAGATACGCAGTATTTT
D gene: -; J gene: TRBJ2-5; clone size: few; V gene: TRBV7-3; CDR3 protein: CASSLNPRGTQYF; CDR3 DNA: TGTGCCAGCAGCTTAAACCCACGGGGGACCCAGTACTTC
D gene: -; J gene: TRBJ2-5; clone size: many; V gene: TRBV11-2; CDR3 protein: CASSLVGGKQETQYF; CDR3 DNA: TGTGCCAGCAGCTTAGTTGGGGGCAAGCAAGAGACCCAGTACTTC
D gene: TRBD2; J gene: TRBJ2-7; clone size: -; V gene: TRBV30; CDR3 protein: CAWSQAGARSYEQYF; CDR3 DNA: TGTGCCTGGAGTCAAGCGGGAGCCCGCTCCTACGAGCAGTACTTC
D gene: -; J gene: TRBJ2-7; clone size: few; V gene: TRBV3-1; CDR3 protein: CASSQEGRKSYEQYF; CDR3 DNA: TGTGCCAGCAGCCAAGAAGGAAGGAAGTCCTACGAGCAGTACTTC
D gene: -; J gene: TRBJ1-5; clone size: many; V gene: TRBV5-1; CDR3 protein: CASSLDDPHNQPQHF; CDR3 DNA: TGCGCCAGCAGCTTAGACGACCCCCACAATCAGCCCCAGCATTTT
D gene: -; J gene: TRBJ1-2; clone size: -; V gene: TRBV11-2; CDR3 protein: CASRRYADYGYTF; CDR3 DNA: TGTGCCAGCCGCCGGTATGCCGACTATGGCTACACCTTC
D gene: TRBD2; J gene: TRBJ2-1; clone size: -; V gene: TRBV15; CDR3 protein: CATSGWTRPNEQFF; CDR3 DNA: TGTGCCACCAGCGGGTGGACTAGACCTAATGAGCAGTTCTTC
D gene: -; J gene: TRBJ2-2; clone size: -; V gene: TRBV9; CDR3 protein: CASSRQSSTGELFF; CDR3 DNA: TGTGCCAGCAGTCGACAGTCAAGCACCGGGGAGCTGTTTTTT
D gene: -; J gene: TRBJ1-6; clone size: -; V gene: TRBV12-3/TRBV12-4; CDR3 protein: CASSFRGPNSPLHF; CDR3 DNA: TGTGCCAGCAGTTTTCGTGGGCCCAATTCACCCCTCCACTTT
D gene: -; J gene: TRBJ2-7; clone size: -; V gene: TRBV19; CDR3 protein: CASRGKGGYEQYF; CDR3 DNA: TGTGCCAGTAGAGGGAAAGGGGGCTACGAGCAGTACTTC
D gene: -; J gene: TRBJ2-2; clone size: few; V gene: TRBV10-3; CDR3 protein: CAITPSGANTGELFF; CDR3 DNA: TGTGCCATCACCCCCTCCGGCGCGAACACCGGGGAGCTGTTTTTT
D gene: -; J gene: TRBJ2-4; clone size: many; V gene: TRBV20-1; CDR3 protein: CSAARGFVGSLSKNIQYF; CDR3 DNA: TGCAGTGCCGCGAGGGGTTTTGTCGGGAGTCTCTCCAAAAACATTCAGTACTTC
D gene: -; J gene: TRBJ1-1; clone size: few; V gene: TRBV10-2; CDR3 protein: CASIWNTEAFF; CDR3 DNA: TGCGCCAGCATATGGAACACTGAAGCTTTCTTT
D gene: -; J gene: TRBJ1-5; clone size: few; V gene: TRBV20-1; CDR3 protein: CSARSSGDQPQHF; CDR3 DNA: TGCAGTGCTAGGTCCTCAGGGGATCAGCCCCAGCATTTT
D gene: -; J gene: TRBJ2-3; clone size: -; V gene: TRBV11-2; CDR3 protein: CASSPRTLNTQYF; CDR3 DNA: TGTGCCAGCAGCCCCCGGACTCTCAATACGCAGTATTTT
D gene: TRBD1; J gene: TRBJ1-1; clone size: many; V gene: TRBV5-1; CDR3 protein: CASSWADRGYTEAFF; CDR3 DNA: TGCGCCAGCAGCTGGGCGGACAGGGGATACACTGAAGCTTTCTTT
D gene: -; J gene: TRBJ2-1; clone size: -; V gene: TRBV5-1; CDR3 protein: CASSLARGNEQFF; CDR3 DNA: TGCGCCAGCAGCTTGGCCAGAGGCAATGAGCAGTTCTTC
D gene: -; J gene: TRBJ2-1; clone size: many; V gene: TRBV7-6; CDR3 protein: CASSLESSTRVNNEQFF; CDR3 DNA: TGTGCCAGCAGCTTAGAGTCCTCGACCAGGGTTAACAATGAGCAGTTCTTC
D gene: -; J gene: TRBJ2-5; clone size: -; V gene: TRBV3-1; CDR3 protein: CASSQVTGKIETQYF; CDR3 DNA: TGTGCCAGCAGCCAAGTTACGGGAAAGATTGAGACCCAGTACTTC
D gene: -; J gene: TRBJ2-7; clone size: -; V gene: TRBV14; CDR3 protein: CASSHYAPSEQYF; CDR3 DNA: TGTGCCAGCAGCCATTATGCTCCCAGCGAGCAGTACTTC
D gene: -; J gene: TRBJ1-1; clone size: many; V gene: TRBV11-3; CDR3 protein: CASSLSGAEAFF; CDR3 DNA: TGTGCCAGCAGCTTATCTGGGGCTGAAGCTTTCTTT
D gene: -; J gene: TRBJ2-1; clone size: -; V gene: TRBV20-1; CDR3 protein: CSANGALISYNEQFF; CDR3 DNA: TGCAGTGCCAACGGGGCGCTCATTTCCTACAATGAGCAGTTCTTC
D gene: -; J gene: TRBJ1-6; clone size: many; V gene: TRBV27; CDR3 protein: CASSTWGDNSPLHF; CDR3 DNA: TGTGCCAGCAGTACATGGGGGGATAATTCACCCCTCCACTTT
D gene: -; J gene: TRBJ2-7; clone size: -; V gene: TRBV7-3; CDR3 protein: CASSFQGGLGYEQYF; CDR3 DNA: TGTGCCAGCAGCTTCCAGGGGGGGCTGGGGTACGAGCAGTACTTC
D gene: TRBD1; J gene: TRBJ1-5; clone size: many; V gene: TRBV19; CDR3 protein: CASSPLRQGSDQPQHF; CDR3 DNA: TGTGCCAGTAGTCCCCTCCGACAGGGGAGCGATCAGCCCCAGCATTTT